This T cell receptor (beta chain) comes out of a study of OX40 agonist ivuxolimab in advanced cancers. On the study more broadly: In this trial design, patients received ivuxolimab intravenously at 0.01 to 10 mg/kg every 2 weeks.

The table came from immunoSEQ multiplex PCR; TCRdb's copy has only in-frame clones and leaves some out. The sample lists about 58,000 clones; about 89% were seen once. V lost 1 base and J lost 6, with 16 bases in between. Germline loops: CDR1 SEHNR, CDR2 FQNEAQ (reference sequence). CDR3 length: 16 residues. The V and J genes are TRBV7-9 and TRBJ2-1; tentatively, D is TRBD1 or TRBD2 (5 bases each). The starting material was CD4+ or CD8+ T cells sorted from blood, obtained in a trial of the OX40 agonist ivuxolimab. The source of this sequence is an adult with an advanced solid tumor such as melanoma, head and neck, liver or kidney cancer. The CDR3: CASSLGLGEKGNEQFF. The CDR3 nucleotides read TGTGCCAGCAGCTTAGGTCTAGGGGAGAAAGGCAATGAGCAGTTCTTC.